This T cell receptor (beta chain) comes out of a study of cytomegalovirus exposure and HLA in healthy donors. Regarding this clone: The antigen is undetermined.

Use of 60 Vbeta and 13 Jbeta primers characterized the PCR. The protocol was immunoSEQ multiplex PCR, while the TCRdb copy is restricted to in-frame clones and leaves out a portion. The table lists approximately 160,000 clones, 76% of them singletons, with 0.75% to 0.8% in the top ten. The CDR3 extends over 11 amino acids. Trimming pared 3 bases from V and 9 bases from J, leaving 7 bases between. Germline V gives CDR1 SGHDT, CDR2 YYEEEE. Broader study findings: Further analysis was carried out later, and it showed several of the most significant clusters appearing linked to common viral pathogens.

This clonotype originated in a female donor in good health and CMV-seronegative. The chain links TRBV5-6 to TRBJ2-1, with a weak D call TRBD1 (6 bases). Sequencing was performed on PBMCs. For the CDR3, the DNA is TGTGCCAGCAGCTGGGACACTGAGCAGTTCTTC. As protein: CASSWDTEQFF. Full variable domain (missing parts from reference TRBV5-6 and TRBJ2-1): DAGVTQSPTHLIKTRGQQVTLRCSPKSGHDTVSWYQQALGQGPQFIFQYYEEEERQRGNFPDRFSGHQFPNYSSELNVNALLLGDSALYLCASSWDTEQFFGPGTRLTVL.